The rows below give T cell receptor beta chains drawn from one sample of a study of T cells expressing NK-cell markers. After re-calling the 5' RACE reads, TCRdb lists one entry per CDR3 protein, DNA absent. This sample's clone table lists some 390,000 distinct CDR3 sequences. Sequencing used blood T cells: a sorted CD56 or NKG2C T cell subset, CD4+ or CD8+ T cells, or bulk PBMC T cells (not recorded which). The receptors were sampled from a woman aged 50 to 60 in good health. Both conserved end residues are part of each CDR3.

j_call v_call cdr3_aa
TRBJ1-5 TRBV6-6 CASSYRSVNQPQHF
TRBJ2-7 TRBV5-1 CASSLAGGPLDEQYF
TRBJ2-7 TRBV6-4 CASNGSYSYEQYF
TRBJ2-1 TRBV20-1 CSARGLAGVYYNEQFF
TRBJ2-1 TRBV20-1 CSASLADRSYNEQFF
TRBJ2-3 TRBV30 CAWATLGSGTDTQYF
TRBJ2-3 TRBV12-3/TRBV12-4 CASSSTPPSGSLGDTQYF
TRBJ2-1 TRBV12-3/TRBV12-4 CASRTTINNEQFF
TRBJ2-1 TRBV29-1 CSPGLAENNEQFF
TRBJ1-1 TRBV5-5 CASSLAQGGTEAFF
TRBJ2-2 TRBV5-1 CASSLWRGRTGELFF
TRBJ2-7 TRBV7-8 CASSLRRGSSYEQYF
TRBJ1-5 TRBV20-1 CSAPDTGGNQPQHF
TRBJ1-4 TRBV27 CASSLDRRGGKLFF
TRBJ2-3 TRBV2 CASSELQASSTDTQYF
TRBJ1-2 TRBV25-1 CASSGGTGFIHGYTF
TRBJ2-5 TRBV4-1 CASSQTGLAGVETQYF
TRBJ2-1 TRBV5-1 CASSPSPSVNEQFF
TRBJ2-5 TRBV2 CASSQDRGLQETQYF
TRBJ2-7 TRBV6-5 CAPGDRTYEQYF
TRBJ2-2 TRBV11-1 CAVTRGRGLTGELFF
TRBJ2-7 TRBV7-9 CASSPRDVSEYEQYF
TRBJ2-1 TRBV3-1 CASSREGEQFF
TRBJ1-2 TRBV6-1 CASSVRGQDAYGYTF
TRBJ2-7 TRBV7-2 CASTSSGRYEQYF
TRBJ1-1 TRBV25-1 CASSGPSRWMNTEAFF
TRBJ2-1 TRBV2 CASTRPRDRDFIGQFF
TRBJ2-2 TRBV6-1 CASSGLAERLWTGELFF
TRBJ2-7 TRBV2 CASSTGTPYEQYF
TRBJ2-5 TRBV10-3 CAIKAGGPETQYF
TRBJ2-5 TRBV5-1 CASGSNYQETQYF